This T cell receptor (beta chain) derives from a study of identical twins. Each CDR3 protein is one row after TCRdb ran MiXCR on the 5' RACE reads. The repertoire has roughly 190,000 distinct CDR3 sequences, approximately 16% of them found once; the top ten carry 40%. CDR1 is DFQATT, CDR2 SNEGSKA, per germline (reference sequence). V trimming: 0 bases; J trimming: 9 bases; junction bases outside the gene matches: 4. The CDR3 is made up of 15 amino acids. This clonotype was seen more than once but under ten times. A further study also used this sample, focusing on T cells expressing NK-cell markers. That source reports: The study found dominant NKG2C+ clonotypes at roughly 1.0-7.0% of CD8+ T cells in about six donors. In several donors, dominant clonotypes made up roughly 28.3-65% of CD3+CD56-NKG2C+ cells.

This receptor was obtained from a woman aged 18 to 35 in good health. The sample was CD8+ T cells sorted from blood. This chain uses TRBV20-1 with TRBJ2-1, with 14 nucleotides matching TRBD2. CDR3 in DNA: TGCAGTGCTAGAGACGGGACTAGCGGGGGCCCTGAGCAGTTCTTC. Its translation: CSARDGTSGGPEQFF.